The 18 T cell receptor beta chains below come from one sample, sequenced in a study of shared clonotypes between healthy human individuals. Clones were sequenced by immunoSEQ multiplex PCR, and TCRdb holds only the in-frame ones, with some missing. The table records about 500,000 clones, approximately 71% of them present only once. Sequenced material: PBMCs. The receptors come from a woman aged 40-49 years in good health. Some clones in this sample may be carry-over from other donors' samples.

Comments on this clone: This likely stems from a read error, as it lies one base from a far larger clone. Other DNA sequences within the sample encode an identical CDR3. V is TRBV4-1 and J is TRBJ1-2; D gene ambiguous. The germline V gene encodes CDR1 MGHRA and CDR2 YSYEKL. The CDR3 covers 14 residues. The CDR3 sequence is CASSQDLRLDGYTF. For the CDR3, the DNA is TGTGCCAGCAGCCAAGACTTGCGCCTTGATGGCTACACCTTC.

This clone was seen more than once but under ten times. The chain has TRBV27 and TRBJ1-5; 9 nucleotides line up with TRBD1. The trim removed 5 bases at V and 3 bases at J, leaving 11 bases unmatched. Germline V lookup: CDR1 MNHEY, CDR2 SMNVEV (reference sequence). This CDR3 is 17 amino acids long. The CDR3 region has the DNA TGTGCCAGCAGTAACTACGCGACAGGGGGGAACAATCAGCCCCAGCATTTT. It yields the protein CASSNYATGGNNQPQHF.

The chain couples TRBV7-9 to TRBJ2-1; 9 bases line up with TRBD2. Germline CDR1 SEHNR, CDR2 FQNEAQ (reference sequence). V lost 4 bases to trimming and J lost 4 bases; unmatched junction nucleotides: 5. The CDR3 totals 15 residues. CDR3 bases: TGTGCCAGCAGCTCAGGACTAGCGAGATACAATGAGCAGTTCTTC. Protein sequence: CASSSGLARYNEQFF.

The rearrangement joins TRBV5-1 to TRBJ2-1, with 8 bases that match TRBD2. CDR1 and CDR2 (germline): SGHRS, YFSETQ. Losses at the gene ends were 6 bases for V and 7 bases for J; bases not matched to a gene: 9. The CDR3 extends over 14 amino acids. This chain's CDR3 is CASTPTGGMNEQFF. For the CDR3, the DNA is TGCGCCAGCACCCCAACGGGAGGGATGAATGAGCAGTTCTTC.

V usage is TRBV6-5 and J usage is TRBJ2-5; 8 positions agree with TRBD1. The CDR3 loop spans 14 amino acids. Germline CDR1 and CDR2: MNHEY and SVGAGI. V was clipped by 0 bases and J by 5 bases; unmatched bases: 2. Here the CDR3 reads CASSYSRGLETQYF. Written as DNA, the CDR3 is TGTGCCAGCAGTTACTCCAGGGGGCTTGAGACCCAGTACTTC.

The chain uses TRBV28 and TRBJ1-4; the match to TRBD1 covers 9 bases. Unmatched junction bases numbered 12, after V lost 4 bases and J lost 6 bases. In germline, CDR1 is MDHEN, CDR2 SYDVKM. The CDR3 length is 17 residues. In nucleotides, the CDR3 is TGTGCCAGCAGTTCTCCTAACGCGGGACAGGGATATGAAAAACTGTTTTTT. Protein product: CASSSPNAGQGYEKLFF.

The CDR3 DNA follows: TGTGCCAGCAGCTTCGCCGGTAACTATGGCTACACCTTC. This sequence encodes CASSFAGNYGYTF. The rearrangement joins TRBV14 to TRBJ1-2; D is uncertain. The CDR3 runs 13 residues. Germline CDR1 SGHDN, CDR2 FVKESK. V lost 5 bases and J 1 base, leaving 8 bases between the germline ends. The complete variable domain, with remaining parts taken from reference TRBV14 and TRBJ1-2, reads EAGVTQFPSHSVIEKGQTVTLRCDPISGHDNLYWYRRVMGKEIKFLLHFVKESKQDESGMPNNRFLAERTGGTYSTLKVQPAELEDSGVYFCASSFAGNYGYTFGSGTRLTVV.

In the case of this clone: The conserved phenylalanine or tryptophan normally closing the CDR3 is absent here, so this likely arose from a read error. V is TRBV6-1 and J is TRBJ1-2; maybe TRBD1 (6 bases). Trimming shortened V by 9 bases and J by 6 bases, and 17 bases separated the two germline ends. CDR3 length: 13 amino acids. CDR1 is MNHNS and CDR2 is SASEGT in the germline V gene. The CDR3 DNA is TGTGCCAGTACCGGGGGCCGTCCAGATGGCTACACCCTC. It codes for CASTGGRPDGYTL.

CDR3 DNA sequence: TGTGCCAGCTCCCCGGACAGGTTCAGGGAGACCCAGTACTTC. Translated: CASSPDRFRETQYF. The chain recombines TRBV18 with TRBJ2-5, with 7 bases matching TRBD1. The CDR3 has 14 amino acids. V lost 6 bases, J lost 5 bases, and 9 bases stayed unmatched. Germline assignment: CDR1 KGHSH and CDR2 LQKENI.

This clone appeared a single time. The CDR3 bases are TGCGCCAGCAGCCCTGTGACTAGCGGGAGTTACGAGCAGTACTTC. Residues: CASSPVTSGSYEQYF. The rearrangement uses TRBV5-1 and TRBJ2-7; 12 bases agree with TRBD2. In germline, CDR1 is SGHRS, CDR2 YFSETQ. Trimming at V came to 4 bases and at J to 4 bases, leaving 6 bases not matched to a gene. This CDR3 spans 15 amino acids.

The rearrangement uses TRBV28 and TRBJ2-1; D call uncertain. V lost 1 base to trimming and J lost 15 bases, with 13 bases between them. The CDR3 runs to 12 residues. Germline V lookup: CDR1 MDHEN, CDR2 SYDVKM. CDR3 nucleotides: TGTGCCAGCAGTTTATCCCGGCGCGAACTGTTCTTC. It specifies CASSLSRRELFF.

The gene calls are TRBV9 and TRBJ2-5, with D perhaps TRBD1 or TRBD2 (5 bases each). CDR3 size: 13 residues. Germline-derived CDR1 and CDR2 are SGDLS and YYNGEE. V lost 1 base, J lost 5 bases, and 9 bases lay in between. In nucleotides, the CDR3 is TGTGCCAGCAGCGTACTAGGGGAGGAGACCCAGTACTTC. Its protein product is CASSVLGEETQYF.

The chain uses TRBV2 and TRBJ2-7; D is perhaps TRBD1 (5 bases). This CDR3 is 15 amino acids long. V shed 5 bases and J shed 0 bases, with 14 bases lying between them. Germline V gene sequence: CDR1 SNHLY, CDR2 FYNNEI. The CDR3 DNA sequence: TGTGCCAGCAGTCCGCAGGGTTTCAACTCCTACGAGCAGTACTTC. Protein product: CASSPQGFNSYEQYF.

As to this clone: This is likely an artifact of a read error, given a far larger clone one base away. Other DNA sequences in this specimen translate into the identical CDR3. The J gene is TRBJ2-7, the V gene TRBV30; 7 nucleotides align to TRBD1. This CDR3 is built from 16 residues. V was clipped by 2 bases and J by 3 bases; unmatched bases: 13. The germline V gene has CDR1 GTSNPN and CDR2 SVGIG (reference sequence). In DNA form, the CDR3 reads TGTGCCTGGAGTCTCCCGGCAGGGGGAATGGGCTACGAGCAGTACTTC. It translates to CAWSLPAGGMGYEQYF.

About this clone itself: Given a far larger clone just one base away, this is likely a sequencing read error. The genes are TRBV30 and TRBJ2-1; possibly TRBD1 or TRBD2 for D (5 bases each). Deletions cut 2 bases from V and 9 bases from J, with 14 bases between. Germline values: CDR1 GTSNPN, CDR2 SVGIG (reference sequence). The CDR3 totals 13 residues. The CDR3 is CAWSTWGGLEQFF. In DNA form, the CDR3 reads TGTGCCTGGAGTACTTGGGGCGGGCTTGAGCAGTTCTTC.

This chain links TRBV19 with TRBJ2-5, with D possibly matching TRBD2 (6 bases). In germline, CDR1 is LNHDA, CDR2 SQIVND (reference sequence). Trimming shortened V by 6 bases and J by 9 bases, and 23 bases separated the two germline ends. This CDR3 has 15 residues. CDR3 region: CASSQDPTAERAQYF. The CDR3 DNA is TGTGCCAGTAGCCAGGACCCCACCGCGGAGCGGGCCCAGTACTTC.

The rearrangement uses TRBV28 and TRBJ1-6, with D unresolved. V lost 6 bases, J lost 11 bases, and 20 bases lay in between. CDR3 length: 15 residues. Germline CDR1 reads MDHEN; CDR2 reads SYDVKM. The CDR3 protein is CASSRPGQANTPLHF. The CDR3 DNA is TGTGCCAGCAGCAGGCCCGGCCAGGCGAATACACCCCTCCACTTT.

The V gene is TRBV5-1, the J gene TRBJ2-7; 7 bases line up with TRBD1. Unmatched junction bases numbered 7, after V lost 3 bases and J lost 7 bases. CDR3 length: 13 amino acids. Looked up from germline, CDR1 is SGHRS and CDR2 is YFSETQ. The CDR3 spells CASSSQGLREQYF. The CDR3 DNA reads TGCGCCAGCAGCTCACAGGGGTTGAGGGAGCAGTACTTC.